The count of the clone carrying this T cell receptor (beta chain) is one. Its antigen is still unknown. This sample is drawn from a study of OX40 agonist ivuxolimab in advanced cancers. The CDR3 extends over 19 amino acids. The J segment lost 3 bases and the V segment lost 2 bases, leaving 16 bases of the junction unmatched. Germline V gene lookup returns CDR1 ENHRY and CDR2 SYGVKD. Study outcomes and limitations: On average, CD8+ T cells had more expanded clones than CD4+. The antigen specificity of the peripheral T cells (those that were expanded) was not determined.

TCRdb's copy holds only in-frame clones and misses some; the assay was immunoSEQ multiplex PCR. The data hold roughly 80,000 clones, with approximately 86% observed a single time. The sequencing used CD4+ or CD8+ T cells sorted from blood, collected in a trial of the OX40 agonist ivuxolimab. This receptor was taken from an adult with an advanced solid tumor such as melanoma, head and neck, liver or kidney cancer. The chain combines TRBV10-3 with TRBJ1-3; 7 positions match TRBD1. The chain's CDR3 is CAISEVGGATRGLGNTIYF. For the CDR3, the DNA is TGTGCCATCAGTGAGGTAGGGGGCGCGACCCGGGGACTTGGAAACACCATATATTTT.